This TCR beta chain was profiled in a study of cytomegalovirus exposure and HLA in healthy donors. The CDR3 has 15 residues. CDR1 and CDR2 (germline): SGHTA, FQGTGA. V shed 3 bases and J shed 2 bases, with 12 bases lying between them. Assay used: immunoSEQ multiplex PCR; TCRdb lists only in-frame clones, some missing. The sample carries around 150,000 clones, roughly 96% recorded once. This TCR came from a woman aged 18-35 years in good health and CMV-seronegative. The chain employs TRBV7-3 and TRBJ2-3; no definite D call. The sequencing sample was made of PBMCs. The CDR3 loop reads CASSLASPLTDTQYF. Here the CDR3 DNA reads TGTGCCAGCAGCTTGGCCTCTCCCCTCACAGATACGCAGTATTTT.